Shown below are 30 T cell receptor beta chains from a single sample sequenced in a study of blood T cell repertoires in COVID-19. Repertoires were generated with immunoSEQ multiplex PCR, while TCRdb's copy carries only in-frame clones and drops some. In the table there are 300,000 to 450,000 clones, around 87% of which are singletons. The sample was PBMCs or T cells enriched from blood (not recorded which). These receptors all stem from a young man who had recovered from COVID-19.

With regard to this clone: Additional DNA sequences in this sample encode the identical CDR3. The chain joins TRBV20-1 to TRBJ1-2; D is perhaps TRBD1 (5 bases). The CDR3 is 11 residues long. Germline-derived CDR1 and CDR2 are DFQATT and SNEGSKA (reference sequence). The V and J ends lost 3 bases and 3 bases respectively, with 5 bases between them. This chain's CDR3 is CSARTDYGYTF. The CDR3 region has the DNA TGCAGTGCTAGGACAGACTATGGCTACACCTTC.

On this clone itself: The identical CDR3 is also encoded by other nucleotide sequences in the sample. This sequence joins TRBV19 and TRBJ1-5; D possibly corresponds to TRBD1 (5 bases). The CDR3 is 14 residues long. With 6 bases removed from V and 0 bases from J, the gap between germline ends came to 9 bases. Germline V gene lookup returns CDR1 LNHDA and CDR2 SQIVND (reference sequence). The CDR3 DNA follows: TGTGCCAGTAGCAGACAGTATAGCAATCAGCCCCAGCATTTT. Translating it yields CASSRQYSNQPQHF.

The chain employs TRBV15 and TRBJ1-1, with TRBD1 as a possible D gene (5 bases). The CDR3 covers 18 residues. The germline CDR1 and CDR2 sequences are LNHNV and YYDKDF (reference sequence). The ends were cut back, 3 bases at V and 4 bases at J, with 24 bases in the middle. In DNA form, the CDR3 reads TGTGCCACCAGCAGGAAGGGGCTTTTGGGGGGTGGTGGCACTGAAGCTTTCTTT. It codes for CATSRKGLLGGGGTEAFF. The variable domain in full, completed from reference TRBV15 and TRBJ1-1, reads DAMVIQNPRYQVTQFGKPVTLSCSQTLNHNVMYWYQQKSSQAPKLLFHYYDKDFNNEADTPDNFQSRRPNTSFCFLDIRSPGLGDTAMYLCATSRKGLLGGGGTEAFFGQGTRLTVV.

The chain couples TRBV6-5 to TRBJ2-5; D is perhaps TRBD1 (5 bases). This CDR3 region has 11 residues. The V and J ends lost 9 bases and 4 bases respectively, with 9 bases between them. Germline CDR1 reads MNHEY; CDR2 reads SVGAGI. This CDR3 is CASQGGETQYF. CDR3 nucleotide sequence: TGTGCCAGTCAGGGCGGAGAGACCCAGTACTTC.

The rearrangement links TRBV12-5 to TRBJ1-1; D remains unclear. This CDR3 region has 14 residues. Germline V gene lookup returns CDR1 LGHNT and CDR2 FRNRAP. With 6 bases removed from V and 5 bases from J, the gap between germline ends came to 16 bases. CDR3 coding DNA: TGTGCTAGTGGACTATCGGTAACTAATACTGAAGCTTTCTTT. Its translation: CASGLSVTNTEAFF.

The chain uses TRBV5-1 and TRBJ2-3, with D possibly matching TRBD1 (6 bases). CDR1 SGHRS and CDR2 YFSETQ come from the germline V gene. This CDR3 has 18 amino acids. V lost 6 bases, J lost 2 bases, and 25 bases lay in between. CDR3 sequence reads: CASTRIISRTVNTDTQYF. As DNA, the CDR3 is TGCGCCAGCACCCGAATTATCTCCAGGACAGTAAACACAGATACGCAGTATTTT. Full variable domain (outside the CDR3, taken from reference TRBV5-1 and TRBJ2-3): KAGVTQTPRYLIKTRGQQVTLSCSPISGHRSVSWYQQTPGQGLQFLFEYFSETQRNKGNFPGRFSGRQFSNSRSEMNVSTLELGDSALYLCASTRIISRTVNTDTQYFGPGTRLTVL.

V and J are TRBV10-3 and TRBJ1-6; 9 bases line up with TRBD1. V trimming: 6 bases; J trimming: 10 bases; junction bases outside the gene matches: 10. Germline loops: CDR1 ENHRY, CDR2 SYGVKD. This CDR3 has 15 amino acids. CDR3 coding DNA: TGTGCCATCAGCCGGTCCGGGACAGGGAACTCACCCCTCCACTTT. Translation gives CAISRSGTGNSPLHF.

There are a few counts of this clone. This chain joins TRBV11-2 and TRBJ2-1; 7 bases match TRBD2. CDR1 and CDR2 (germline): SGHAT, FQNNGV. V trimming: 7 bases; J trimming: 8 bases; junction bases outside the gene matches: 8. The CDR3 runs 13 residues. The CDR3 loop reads CASIGRGKDEQFF. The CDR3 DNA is TGTGCCAGCATAGGGCGGGGGAAGGATGAGCAGTTCTTC.

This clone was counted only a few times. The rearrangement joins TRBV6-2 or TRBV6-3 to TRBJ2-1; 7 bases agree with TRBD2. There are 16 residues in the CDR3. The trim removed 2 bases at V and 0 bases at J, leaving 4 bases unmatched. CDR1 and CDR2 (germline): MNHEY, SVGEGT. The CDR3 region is CASSYLGGGSYNEQFF. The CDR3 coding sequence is TGTGCCAGCAGTTACCTGGGCGGGGGCTCCTACAATGAGCAGTTCTTC.

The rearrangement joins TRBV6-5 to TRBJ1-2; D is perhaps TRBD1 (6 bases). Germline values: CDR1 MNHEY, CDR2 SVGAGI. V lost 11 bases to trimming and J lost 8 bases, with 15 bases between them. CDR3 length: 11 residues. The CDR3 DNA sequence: TGTGCCGTTCGGGGGGGCGACGGCTACACCTTC. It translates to CAVRGGDGYTF.

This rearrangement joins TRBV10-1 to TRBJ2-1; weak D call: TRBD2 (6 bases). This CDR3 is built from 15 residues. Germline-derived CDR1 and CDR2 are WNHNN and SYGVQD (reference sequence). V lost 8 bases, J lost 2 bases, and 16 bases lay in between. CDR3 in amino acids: CASPGGRGAYNEQFF. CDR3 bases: TGCGCCAGCCCCGGGGGTCGCGGGGCCTACAATGAGCAGTTCTTC.

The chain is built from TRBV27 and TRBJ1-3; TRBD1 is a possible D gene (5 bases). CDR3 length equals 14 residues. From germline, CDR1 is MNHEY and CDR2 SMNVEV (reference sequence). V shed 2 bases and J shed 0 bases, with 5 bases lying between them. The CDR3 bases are TGTGCCAGCAGTTTAACAGGCTCTGGAAACACCATATATTTT. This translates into CASSLTGSGNTIYF.

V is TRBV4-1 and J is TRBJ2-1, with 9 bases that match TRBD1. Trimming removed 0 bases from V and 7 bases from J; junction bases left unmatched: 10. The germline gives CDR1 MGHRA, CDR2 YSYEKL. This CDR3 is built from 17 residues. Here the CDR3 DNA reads TGCGCCAGCAGCCAAGATCAGGAGACAGGGGGGTTTAATGAGCAGTTCTTC. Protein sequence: CASSQDQETGGFNEQFF.

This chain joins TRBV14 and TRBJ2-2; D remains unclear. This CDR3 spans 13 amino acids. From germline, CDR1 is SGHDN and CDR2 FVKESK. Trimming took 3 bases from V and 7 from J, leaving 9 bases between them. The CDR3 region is CASSQGGRGELFF. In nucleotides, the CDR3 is TGTGCCAGCAGCCAGGGTGGGCGCGGGGAGCTGTTTTTT.

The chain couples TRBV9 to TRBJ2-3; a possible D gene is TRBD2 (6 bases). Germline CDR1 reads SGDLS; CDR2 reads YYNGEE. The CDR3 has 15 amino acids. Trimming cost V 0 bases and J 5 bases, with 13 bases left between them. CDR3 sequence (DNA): TGTGCCAGCAGCGTAGCTTCGGGAGCCCTAGATACGCAGTATTTT. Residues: CASSVASGALDTQYF.

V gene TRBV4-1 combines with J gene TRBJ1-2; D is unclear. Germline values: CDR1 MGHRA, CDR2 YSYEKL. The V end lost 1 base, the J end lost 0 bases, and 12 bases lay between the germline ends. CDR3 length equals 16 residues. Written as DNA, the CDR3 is TGCGCCAGCAGCCAAGTCCCCCAGCGTACTAACTATGGCTACACCTTC. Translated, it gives CASSQVPQRTNYGYTF.

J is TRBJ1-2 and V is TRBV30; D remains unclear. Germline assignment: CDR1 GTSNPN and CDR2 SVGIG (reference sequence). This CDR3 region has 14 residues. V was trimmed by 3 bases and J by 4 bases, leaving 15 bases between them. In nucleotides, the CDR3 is TGTGCCTGGAGGAAGCGAGCGGGGTCCTATGGCTACACCTTC. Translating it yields CAWRKRAGSYGYTF.

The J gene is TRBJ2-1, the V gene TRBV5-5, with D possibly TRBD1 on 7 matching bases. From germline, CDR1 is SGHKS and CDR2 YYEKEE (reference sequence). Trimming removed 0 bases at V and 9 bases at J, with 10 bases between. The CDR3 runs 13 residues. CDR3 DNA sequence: TGTGCCAGCAGCTTGGGGCAGGGGGGTGAGCAGTTCTTC. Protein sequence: CASSLGQGGEQFF. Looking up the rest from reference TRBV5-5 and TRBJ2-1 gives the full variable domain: DAGVTQSPTHLIKTRGQQVTLRCSPISGHKSVSWYQQVLGQGPQFIFQYYEKEERGRGNFPDRFSARQFPNYSSELNVNALLLGDSALYLCASSLGQGGEQFFGPGTRLTVL.

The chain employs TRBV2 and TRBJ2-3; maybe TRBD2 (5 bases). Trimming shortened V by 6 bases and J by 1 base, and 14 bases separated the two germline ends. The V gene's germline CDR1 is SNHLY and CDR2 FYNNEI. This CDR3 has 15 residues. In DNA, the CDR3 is TGTGCCAGCAGGGTCAGCGGCGTCGGCACAGATACGCAGTATTTT. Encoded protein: CASRVSGVGTDTQYF.

CDR3 nucleotide sequence: TGTGCCAGCAGCGTACGAGACAACTCTTTCTCTGGGGCCAACGTCCTGACTTTC. This sequence encodes CASSVRDNSFSGANVLTF. This chain joins TRBV9 and TRBJ2-6; D gene ambiguous. CDR3 length: 18 residues. CDR1 is SGDLS and CDR2 is YYNGEE in the germline V gene. The V end was cut by 1 base, the J end by 0 bases, with 14 bases between.

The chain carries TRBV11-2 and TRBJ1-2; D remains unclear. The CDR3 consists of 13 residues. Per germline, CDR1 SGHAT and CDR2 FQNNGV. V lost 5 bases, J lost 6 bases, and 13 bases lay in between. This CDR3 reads CASSPWGGNGYTF. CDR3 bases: TGTGCCAGCAGCCCTTGGGGAGGGAATGGCTACACCTTC. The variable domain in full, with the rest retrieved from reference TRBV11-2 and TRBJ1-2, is EAGVAQSPRYKIIEKRQSVAFWCNPISGHATLYWYQQILGQGPKLLIQFQNNGVVDDSQLPKDRFSAERLKGVDSTLKIQPAKLEDSAVYLCASSPWGGNGYTFGSGTRLTVV.

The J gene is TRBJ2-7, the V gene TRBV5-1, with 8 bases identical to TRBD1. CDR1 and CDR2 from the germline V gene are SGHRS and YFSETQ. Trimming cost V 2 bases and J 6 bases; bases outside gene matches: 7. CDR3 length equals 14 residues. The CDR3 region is CASSFGTGVPEQYF. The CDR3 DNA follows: TGCGCCAGCAGCTTCGGGACAGGAGTCCCCGAGCAGTACTTC.

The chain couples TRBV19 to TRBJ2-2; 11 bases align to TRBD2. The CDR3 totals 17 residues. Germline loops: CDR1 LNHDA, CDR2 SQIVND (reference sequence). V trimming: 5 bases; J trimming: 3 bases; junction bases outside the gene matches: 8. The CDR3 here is CASSPGTSGEYTGELFF. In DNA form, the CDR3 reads TGTGCCAGTAGTCCCGGGACTAGCGGAGAATACACCGGGGAGCTGTTTTTT. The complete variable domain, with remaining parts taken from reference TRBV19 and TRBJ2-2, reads DGGITQSPKYLFRKEGQNVTLSCEQNLNHDAMYWYRQDPGQGLRLIYYSQIVNDFQKGDIAEGYSVSREKKESFPLTVTSAQKNPTAFYLCASSPGTSGEYTGELFFGEGSRLTVL.

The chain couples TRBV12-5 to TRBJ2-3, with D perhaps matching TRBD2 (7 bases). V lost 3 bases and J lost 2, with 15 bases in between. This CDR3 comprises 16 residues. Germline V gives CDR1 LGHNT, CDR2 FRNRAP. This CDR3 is CASGLGRGSLTDTQYF. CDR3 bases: TGTGCTAGTGGTTTAGGGAGGGGGTCTCTCACAGATACGCAGTATTTT.

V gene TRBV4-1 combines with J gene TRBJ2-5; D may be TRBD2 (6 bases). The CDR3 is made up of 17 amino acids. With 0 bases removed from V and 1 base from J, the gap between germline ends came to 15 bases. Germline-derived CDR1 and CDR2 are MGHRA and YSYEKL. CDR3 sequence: CASSQDQTGGLQETQYF. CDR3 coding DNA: TGCGCCAGCAGCCAAGATCAAACTGGGGGACTCCAAGAGACCCAGTACTTC.

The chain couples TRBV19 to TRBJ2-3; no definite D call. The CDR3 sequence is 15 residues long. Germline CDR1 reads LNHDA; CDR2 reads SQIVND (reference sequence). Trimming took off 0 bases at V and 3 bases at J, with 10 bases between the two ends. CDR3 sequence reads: CASSIEVIETDTQYF. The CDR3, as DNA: TGTGCCAGTAGTATAGAAGTGATCGAGACAGATACGCAGTATTTT. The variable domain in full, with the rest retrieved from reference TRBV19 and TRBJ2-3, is DGGITQSPKYLFRKEGQNVTLSCEQNLNHDAMYWYRQDPGQGLRLIYYSQIVNDFQKGDIAEGYSVSREKKESFPLTVTSAQKNPTAFYLCASSIEVIETDTQYFGPGTRLTVL.

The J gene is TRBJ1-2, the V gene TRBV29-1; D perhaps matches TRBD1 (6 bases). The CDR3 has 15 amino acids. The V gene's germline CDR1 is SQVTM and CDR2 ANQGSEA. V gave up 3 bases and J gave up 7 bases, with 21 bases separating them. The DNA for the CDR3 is TGCAGCGTTGATCGGGGGGCAGGGGCAGCGTCTGGCTACACCTTC. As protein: CSVDRGAGAASGYTF.

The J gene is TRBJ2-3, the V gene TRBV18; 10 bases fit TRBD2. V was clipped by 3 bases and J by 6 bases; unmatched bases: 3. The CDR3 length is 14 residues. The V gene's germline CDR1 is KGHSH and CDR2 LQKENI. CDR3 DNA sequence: TGTGCCAGCTCACCCGGGACTAGCGAGGATACGCAGTATTTT. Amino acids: CASSPGTSEDTQYF.

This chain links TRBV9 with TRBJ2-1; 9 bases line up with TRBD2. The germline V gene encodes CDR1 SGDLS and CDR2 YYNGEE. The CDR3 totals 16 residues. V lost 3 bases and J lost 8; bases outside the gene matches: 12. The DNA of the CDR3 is TGTGCCAGCAGCGCCCGGGCAGCGGGGGGCCGGGATGAGCAGTTCTTC. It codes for CASSARAAGGRDEQFF.

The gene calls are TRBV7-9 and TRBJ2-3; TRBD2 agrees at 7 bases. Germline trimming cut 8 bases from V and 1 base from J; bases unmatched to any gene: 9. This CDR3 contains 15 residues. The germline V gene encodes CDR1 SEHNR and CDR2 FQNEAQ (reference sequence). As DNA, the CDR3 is TGTGCCAGCCACCTCCAAGCGGGGCGCACAGATACGCAGTATTTT. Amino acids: CASHLQAGRTDTQYF.